The clone carrying this T cell receptor (beta chain) was seen a handful of times. One entry per CDR3 protein, called by TCRdb with MiXCR from the RT-PCR reads. The profile shows 800,000 or so distinct CDR3 sequences, around 20% of them singletons. This entry belongs to a study of response to subunit inactivated influenza vaccine. This specimen was PBMCs from blood, taken roughly 5 days after vaccination. The origin of this receptor is a man between 45 and 60 years old who received an inactivated influenza vaccine.

The CDR3 here is CASSFQTGTNEKLFF. Here the CDR3 DNA reads TGCGCCAGCAGCTTTCAAACAGGGACTAATGAAAAACTGTTTTTT. V and J are TRBV5-1 and TRBJ1-4; perhaps TRBD1 as D (6 bases). The V gene's germline CDR1 is SGHRS and CDR2 YFSETQ. This CDR3 has 15 amino acids. Deletions cut 2 bases from V and 2 bases from J, with 10 bases between.